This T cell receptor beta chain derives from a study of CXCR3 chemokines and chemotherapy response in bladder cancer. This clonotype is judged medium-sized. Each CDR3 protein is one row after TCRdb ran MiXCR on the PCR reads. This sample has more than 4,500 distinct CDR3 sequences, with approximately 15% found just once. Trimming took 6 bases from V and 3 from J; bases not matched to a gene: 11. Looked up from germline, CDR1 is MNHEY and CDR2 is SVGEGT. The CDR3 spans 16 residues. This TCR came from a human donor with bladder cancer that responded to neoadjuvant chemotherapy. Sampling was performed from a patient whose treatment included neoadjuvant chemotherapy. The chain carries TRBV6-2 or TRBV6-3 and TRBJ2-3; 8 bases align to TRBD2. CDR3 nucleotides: TGTGCCAGCAGACCTATTAGCGGGACCGGAACAGATACGCAGTATTTT. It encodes CASRPISGTGTDTQYF.